Below are 9 T cell receptor beta chains sequenced from a single sample in a study of CD8+CD57+ T cells in acquired aplastic anemia. Only patients with CD8+CD57+ cell expansion on flow cytometry were chosen for sequencing. TCR beta VDJ and CDR3 were profiled, and genomic DNA was the template. A single record per CDR3 protein comes from TCRdb applying MiXCR to the reads. In the table there are under 500,000 distinct CDR3 sequences, under 40% of which are singletons. Sequenced input: sorted CD4+, CD8+, or CD8+CD57+ T cells (not recorded which) from PBMCs. These receptors were collected from a human donor with aplastic anemia.

This chain connects TRBV7-3 to TRBJ2-1; TRBD1 might be the D (7 bases). Trimming left V 11 bases short and J 8 bases short, with 16 bases between. The CDR3 spans 12 residues. CDR1 is SGHTA and CDR2 is FQGTGA in the germline V gene. For the CDR3, the DNA is TGTGCCGGCGGGACAGACTCTTATGAGCAGTTCTTC. Encoded protein: CAGGTDSYEQFF.

The V gene is TRBV7-2, the J gene TRBJ2-5; 10 nucleotides align to TRBD2. The trim removed 1 base at V and 3 bases at J, leaving 5 bases unmatched. The CDR3 has 16 amino acids. Germline V gives CDR1 SGHTA, CDR2 FQGNSA. The CDR3 DNA reads as TGTGCCAGCAGCTTAGTGCTCCTAGCGGGGGAAGAGACCCAGTACTTC. This codes for CASSLVLLAGEETQYF.

This clonotype was observed at least ten times. The chain employs TRBV10-3 and TRBJ1-1; D gene ambiguous. The germline V gene encodes CDR1 ENHRY and CDR2 SYGVKD. The germline V and J ends were trimmed by 1 base and 5 bases, with 2 bases remaining between them. CDR3 size: 11 residues. CDR3 coding DNA: TGTGCCATCAGTGAGTTTACTGAAGCTTTCTTT. Protein product: CAISEFTEAFF.

The table lists this clonotype with many counts. The chain joins TRBV5-1 to TRBJ1-6, with 9 bases aligning to TRBD1. V gave up 0 bases and J gave up 9 bases; unmatched junction bases: 4. The CDR3 is 15 amino acids. Per the germline V gene, CDR1 is SGHRS and CDR2 is YFSETQ. The CDR3 nucleotides read TGCGCCAGCAGCTTGGGGGACAGGGACTTTTCACCCCTCCACTTT. It yields the protein CASSLGDRDFSPLHF.

Points on this clonotype: Possible read error: a much larger clone is one base away. As the CDR3 is not closed by the conserved phenylalanine or tryptophan, this likely results from a read error. The J gene is TRBJ2-7, the V gene TRBV11-3; D may be TRBD1 (6 bases). Trimming shortened V by 0 bases and J by 6 bases, and 9 bases separated the two germline ends. Germline-derived CDR1 and CDR2 are SGHNT and YENEEA. CDR3 length: 13 amino acids. The CDR3 sequence: CASSLDLRGEQYL. Written as DNA, the CDR3 is TGTGCCAGCAGCTTAGATCTCAGGGGCGAGCAGTACCTC.

This clonotype was seen only a few times. The V and J genes are TRBV5-5 and TRBJ2-2; D gene unclear. This CDR3 is 12 amino acids long. From germline, CDR1 is SGHKS and CDR2 YYEKEE (reference sequence). V was shortened by 3 bases and J by 8 bases, with 8 bases between the two germline ends. The CDR3 is CASSSITGELFF. The CDR3 nucleotides are TGTGCCAGCAGCTCCATTACGGGGGAGCTGTTTTTT.

This chain links TRBV20-1 with TRBJ2-3; 14 positions agree with TRBD2. J lost 4 bases, V lost 0 bases, and 3 bases had no gene match. The CDR3 is 16 residues long. Germline V CDR1 and CDR2: DFQATT, SNEGSKA (reference sequence). CDR3 amino acids: CSAREGLAGVSDTQYF. The CDR3 bases are TGCAGTGCTAGAGAGGGACTAGCGGGAGTCTCAGATACGCAGTATTTT.

This clonotype appeared a few times. The rearrangement uses TRBV5-6 and TRBJ2-3, with D perhaps matching TRBD1 (6 bases). The germline V gene encodes CDR1 SGHDT and CDR2 YYEEEE. V shed 2 bases and J shed 4 bases, with 14 bases lying between them. The CDR3 is made up of 15 amino acids. This CDR3 reads CASSFYNRVSDTQYF. CDR3 DNA sequence: TGTGCCAGCAGCTTTTACAACAGGGTTTCAGATACGCAGTATTTT.

This clonotype was observed a handful of times. The V call is TRBV19, the J call TRBJ2-1, with unresolved D. V dropped 2 bases and J dropped 10 bases, with 18 bases sitting between them. This CDR3 is 15 amino acids long. Germline V lookup: CDR1 LNHDA, CDR2 SQIVND (reference sequence). Here the CDR3 reads CASSITPSADGEQFF. CDR3 coding DNA: TGTGCCAGTAGTATAACCCCCTCGGCTGACGGAGAGCAGTTCTTC.